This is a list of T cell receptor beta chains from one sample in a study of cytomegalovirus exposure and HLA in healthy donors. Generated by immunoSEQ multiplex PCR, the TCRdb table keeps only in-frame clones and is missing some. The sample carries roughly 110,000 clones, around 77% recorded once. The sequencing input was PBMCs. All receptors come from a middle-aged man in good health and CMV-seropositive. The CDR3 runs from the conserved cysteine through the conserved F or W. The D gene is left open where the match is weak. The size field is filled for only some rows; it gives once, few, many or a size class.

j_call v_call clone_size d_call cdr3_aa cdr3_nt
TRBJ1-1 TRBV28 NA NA CASSPLRGSAFGNTEAFF TGTGCCAGCAGTCCCCTCAGGGGCTCGGCCTTTGGGAACACTGAAGCTTTCTTT
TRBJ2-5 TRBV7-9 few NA CASSYGGTEETQYF TGTGCCAGCAGCTACGGCGGAACGGAGGAGACCCAGTACTTC
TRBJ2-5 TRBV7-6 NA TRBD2 CASSSIGGRGLETQYF TGTGCCAGCAGCTCTATCGGCGGGAGGGGGCTTGAGACCCAGTACTTC
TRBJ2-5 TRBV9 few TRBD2 CASSGGTSGGKTQYF TGTGCCAGCAGCGGGGGGACTAGCGGGGGAAAGACCCAGTACTTC
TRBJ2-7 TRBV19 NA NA CASSGGRQIRDEQYF TGTGCCAGTAGTGGAGGGAGGCAAATTCGGGACGAGCAGTACTTC
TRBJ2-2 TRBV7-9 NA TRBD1 CASSFLQGRSPDTGELFF TGTGCCAGCAGCTTCTTACAGGGGCGGTCTCCGGACACCGGGGAGCTGTTTTTT
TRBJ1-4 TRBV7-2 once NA CASSLASGTTNEKLFF TGTGCCAGCAGCTTAGCTTCAGGGACAACTAATGAAAAACTGTTTTTT
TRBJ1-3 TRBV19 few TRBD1 CASSVTGAGNTIYF TGTGCCAGTAGTGTCACAGGGGCTGGAAACACCATATATTTT
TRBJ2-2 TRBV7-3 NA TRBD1 CASSRDRVSGELFF TGTGCCAGCAGCCGGGACAGGGTGAGCGGGGAGCTGTTTTTT
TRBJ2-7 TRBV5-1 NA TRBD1 CASSLDPGQGANEQYF TGCGCCAGCAGCTTGGATCCTGGACAGGGGGCCAACGAGCAGTACTTC
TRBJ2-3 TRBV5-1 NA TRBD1 CASSLDYRGPTDTQYF TGCGCCAGCAGCTTGGACTACAGGGGGCCCACAGATACGCAGTATTTT
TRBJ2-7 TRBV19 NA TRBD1 CASSSRTGTYEQYF TGTGCCAGTAGTTCTCGGACAGGGACCTACGAGCAGTACTTC
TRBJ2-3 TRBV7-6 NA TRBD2 CASILGGGATDTQYF TGTGCCAGCATCCTTGGCGGGGGAGCCACAGATACGCAGTATTTT
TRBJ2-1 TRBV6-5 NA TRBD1 CASSTDRGTNEQFF TGTGCCAGCAGTACTGACAGGGGGACGAATGAGCAGTTCTTC
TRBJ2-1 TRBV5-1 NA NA CASRLLDRPYNEQFF TGCGCCAGCCGCCTTCTAGACAGGCCATACAATGAGCAGTTCTTC
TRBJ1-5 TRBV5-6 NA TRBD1 CASSVGTGSSNQPQHF TGTGCCAGCAGCGTGGGGACAGGGTCTAGCAATCAGCCCCAGCATTTT
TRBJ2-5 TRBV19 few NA CASSNPGVETQYF TGTGCCAGTAGTAATCCAGGGGTCGAGACCCAGTACTTC
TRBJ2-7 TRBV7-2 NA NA CASSFTGYEQYF TGTGCCAGCAGCTTTACAGGGTACGAGCAGTACTTC
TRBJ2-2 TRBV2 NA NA CASREGQFGELFF TGTGCCAGCAGGGAAGGACAGTTCGGGGAGCTGTTTTTT
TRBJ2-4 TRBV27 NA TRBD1 CASSVPGQGGRNSQYF TGTGCCAGCAGTGTCCCGGGACAGGGAGGAAGAAACAGTCAGTACTTC
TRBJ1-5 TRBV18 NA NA CASSLGQGFNQPQHF TGTGCCAGCTCACTGGGTCAGGGCTTCAATCAGCCCCAGCATTTT